This T cell receptor (beta chain) was captured by sequencing in a study of blood T cells in healthy people across ages. Trimming stripped 7 bases from V and 0 bases from J, with 16 bases between. CDR3 length: 16 amino acids. A note on this clonotype: The antigen remains unidentified.

Alongside a J-beta primer mix, a sample-barcoded 5' primer served in a second PCR lasting about 7 to 12 cycles. Each cDNA was tagged by a template-switch adaptor containing 12 random nucleotides. TCRdb re-analysed the 5' RACE reads in MiXCR, keeping a single row per CDR3 protein. The sample shows hundreds of thousands of distinct CDR3 sequences, 55% to 70% of them seen only once. The study, taken as a whole, reports: Age brought a roughly linear fall in TCR beta diversity measured per million T cells.

What was sequenced was blood. The clonotype originates from a man aged 30 to 45 in good health. The chain employs TRBV12-3 or TRBV12-4 and TRBJ2-1; no clear D. CDR3 sequence: CASTSSSRLSYNEQFF. CDR3 in DNA: TGTGCCAGCACCTCCTCAAGCAGGCTCTCCTACAATGAGCAGTTCTTC.